This T cell receptor (beta chain) derives from a study of CD8 T cell repertoires and HIV-1 epitope variants. Background on the study: T cells were stimulated with Twenty-five Gag and Nef peptides separately. Separate from the cultures, 1M uncultured T cells served as baseline.

Repertoires were generated with immunoSEQ multiplex PCR, while TCRdb's copy carries only in-frame clones and drops some. The profile shows more than 4,000 clones, around 64% of them singletons. This clone has only a few counts. The antigen is not known. The CDR3 consists of 15 residues. The V gene's germline CDR1 is MNHNY and CDR2 SVGAGI (reference sequence). V shed 4 bases and J shed 1 base, with 11 bases lying between them. The source of this sequence is a male donor with HIV. Sequencing used cultured CD8+ T cells derived from PBMCs. The rearrangement joins TRBV6-6 to TRBJ2-4; the D is unclear. CDR3 amino acids: CASSSPDRAKNIQYF. The CDR3 nucleotides read TGTGCCAGCAGTTCCCCCGATAGGGCCAAAAACATTCAGTACTTC.